This T cell receptor (beta chain) derives from a study of blood T cell repertoires in COVID-19 (dated by TCRdb to between 2020 and 2021). With respect to the entire study: Collaborator samples came from the United States, Italy and Spain and covered acute and convalescent phases of COVID-19. The dataset comprised deeply sampled blood TCRbeta repertoires from subjects exposed to, actively infected with, or recovered from COVID-19. Where available, HLA class I and class II types were taken from metadata supplied by the sample provider and were not determined by assay-based typing. The material from the prospective study consisted of cDNA or gDNA derived from T cells, B-cell-depleted T cells, or PBMCs. Samples came from the ongoing ImmuneRACE study (first 160 participants) plus 1,254 subjects from 6 global collaborators. The repertoires were released in a freely available public database intended as a resource for research on the immune response to SARS-CoV-2. Nearly every sample came with metadata listing a de-identified subject ID, COVID-19 status, age in years and sex.

TCRbeta CDR3 regions were amplified from genomic DNA using the immunoSEQ Assay, a bias-controlled multiplex PCR. In the source study's methods: Nucleated cell counts per sample were estimated from amplification of reference gene primers within the assay. Sequence reads were collapsed and filtered to measure the absolute abundance of every unique TCRbeta CDR3 rearrangement. For each sample, productive Simpson clonality was calculated as the square root of Simpson's diversity index over productive rearrangements. TCRdb mirrors the immuneACCESS table, restricted to in-frame sequences. Some clones are absent from its copies; in checked studies, under half trace to an unresolved V gene, and the reason for the others is unknown. V, J and clone size derive from that table, while D and trimming were established from the DNA sequence. Counted in this sample were around 120,000 clones; 85% to 90% of them appeared once. The top ten clonotypes cover 1.5% of the sample.

The paper's findings and limits, for the study overall: The quantity of clinical and demographic metadata differed by source and by participant and was supplied without curation.

Each collaborating institution followed its own protocols to collect whole blood in K2EDTA tubes. Collaborator samples were shipped for TCRbeta analysis as frozen whole blood, isolated PBMCs, or DNA extracted from either sample type. Ends trimmed: V by 4 bases, J by 2 bases; bases unmatched to a gene: 10. Reading from cysteine to phenylalanine, the CDR3 counts 16 amino acids. Of all the DNA, just the CDR3 is kept, 48 bases in frame from base 1. The germline V gene (reference sequence) provides CDR1 GTSNPN and CDR2 SVGIG. About this clone itself: There is no known antigen for this receptor. Per-nucleotide qualities are absent, and no much larger clonotype sits a single base away.

The sequence came from a human donor in a cohort sampled during active COVID-19. The chain joins TRBV30 to TRBJ1-3; 8 bases in between match TRBD1. Sequencing was done on a sample of peripheral blood. CDR3 loop: CAWTIRTGMTGNTIYF. The bases read TGTGCCTGGACTATAAGGACAGGGATGACTGGAAACACCATATATTTT.